This T cell receptor beta chain was captured in a study of cytomegalovirus exposure and HLA in healthy donors. PCR involved 60 Vbeta and 13 Jbeta primers. The table came from immunoSEQ multiplex PCR; TCRdb's copy has only in-frame clones and leaves some out. The table includes about 180,000 clones, 82% detected once. The germline gives CDR1 MDHEN, CDR2 SYDVKM. Between the trimmed V and J ends, which lost 6 bases and 6 bases, there was a span of 15 bases. The length of the CDR3 is 13 residues. This receptor was identified in a man aged 40-50 years in good health and CMV-seronegative. V usage is TRBV28 and J usage is TRBJ2-7, with a tentative D call TRBD1 (5 bases). The sequencing sample was made of PBMCs. CDR3 in DNA: TGTGCCAGCAGCCAGAACCCAAGGGGCGAGCAGTACTTC. Protein: CASSQNPRGEQYF.